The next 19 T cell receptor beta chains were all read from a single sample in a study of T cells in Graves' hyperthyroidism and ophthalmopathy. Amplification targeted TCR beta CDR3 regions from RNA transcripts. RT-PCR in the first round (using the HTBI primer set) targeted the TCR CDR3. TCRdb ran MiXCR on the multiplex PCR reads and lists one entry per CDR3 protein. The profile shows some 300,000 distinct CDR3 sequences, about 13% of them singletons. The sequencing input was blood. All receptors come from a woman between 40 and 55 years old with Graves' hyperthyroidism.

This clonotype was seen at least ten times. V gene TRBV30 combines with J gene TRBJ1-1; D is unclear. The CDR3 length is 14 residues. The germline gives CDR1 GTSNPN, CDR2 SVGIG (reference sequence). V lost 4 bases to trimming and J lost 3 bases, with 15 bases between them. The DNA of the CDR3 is TGTGCCTGGATTAGGCCAAATTACGACACTGAAGCTTTCTTT. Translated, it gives CAWIRPNYDTEAFF. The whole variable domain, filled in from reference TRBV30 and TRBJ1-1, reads SQTIHQWPATLVQPVGSPLSLECTVEGTSNPNLYWYRQAAGRGLQLLFYSVGIGQISSEVPQNLSASRPQDRQFILSSKKLLLSDSGFYLCAWIRPNYDTEAFFGQGTRLTVV.

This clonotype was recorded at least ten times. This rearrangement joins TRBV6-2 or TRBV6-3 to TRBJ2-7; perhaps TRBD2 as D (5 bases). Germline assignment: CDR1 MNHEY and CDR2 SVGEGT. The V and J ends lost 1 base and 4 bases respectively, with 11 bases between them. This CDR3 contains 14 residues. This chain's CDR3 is CASSYFAGPYEQYF. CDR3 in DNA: TGTGCCAGCAGTTACTTCGCGGGTCCATACGAGCAGTACTTC.

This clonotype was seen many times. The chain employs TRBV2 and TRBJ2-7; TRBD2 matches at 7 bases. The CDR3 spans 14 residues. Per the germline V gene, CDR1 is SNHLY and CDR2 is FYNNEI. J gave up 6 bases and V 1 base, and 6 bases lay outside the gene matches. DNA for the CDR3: TGTGCCAGCAGTGAAGTGGGAGGGCCTTCCGAGCAGTACTTC. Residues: CASSEVGGPSEQYF.

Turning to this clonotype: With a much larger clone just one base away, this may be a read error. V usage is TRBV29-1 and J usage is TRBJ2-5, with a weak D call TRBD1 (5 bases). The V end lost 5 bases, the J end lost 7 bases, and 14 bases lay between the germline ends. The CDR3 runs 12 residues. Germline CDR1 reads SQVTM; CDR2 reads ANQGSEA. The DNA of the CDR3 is TGCAGCGTTCAGGCCAGGGAAGGGACCCAGTACTTC. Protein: CSVQAREGTQYF.

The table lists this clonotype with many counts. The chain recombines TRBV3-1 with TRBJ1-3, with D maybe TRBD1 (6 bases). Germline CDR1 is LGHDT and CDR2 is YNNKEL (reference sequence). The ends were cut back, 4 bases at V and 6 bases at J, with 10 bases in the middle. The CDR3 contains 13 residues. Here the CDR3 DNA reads TGTGCCAGCAGCCTTGGGACAACAAACACCATATATTTT. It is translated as CASSLGTTNTIYF. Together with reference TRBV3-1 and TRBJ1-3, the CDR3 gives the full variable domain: DTAVSQTPKYLVTQMGNDKSIKCEQNLGHDTMYWYKQDSKKFLKIMFSYNNKELIINETVPNRFSPKSPDKAHLNLHINSLELGDSAVYFCASSLGTTNTIYFGEGSWLTVV.

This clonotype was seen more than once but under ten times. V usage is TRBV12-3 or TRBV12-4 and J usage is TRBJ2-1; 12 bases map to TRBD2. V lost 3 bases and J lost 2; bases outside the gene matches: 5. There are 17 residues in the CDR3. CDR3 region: CASSFLASGRAYNEQFF. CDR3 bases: TGTGCCAGCAGTTTTTTGGCTAGCGGGAGGGCCTACAATGAGCAGTTCTTC.

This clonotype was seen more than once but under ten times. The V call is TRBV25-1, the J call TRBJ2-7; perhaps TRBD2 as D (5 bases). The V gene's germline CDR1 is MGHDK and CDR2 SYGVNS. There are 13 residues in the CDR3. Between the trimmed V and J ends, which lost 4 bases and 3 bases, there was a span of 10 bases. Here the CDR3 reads CASSAPGNYEQYF. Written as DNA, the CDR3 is TGTGCCAGCAGTGCTCCGGGGAACTACGAGCAGTACTTC.

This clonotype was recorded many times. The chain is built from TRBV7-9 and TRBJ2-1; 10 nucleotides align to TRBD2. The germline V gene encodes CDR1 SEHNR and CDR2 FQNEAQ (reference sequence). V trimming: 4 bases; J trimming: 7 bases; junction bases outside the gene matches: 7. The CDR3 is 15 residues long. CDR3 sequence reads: CASSSSGRNINEQFF. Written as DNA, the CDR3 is TGTGCCAGCAGCTCTAGCGGGAGAAATATAAATGAGCAGTTCTTC.

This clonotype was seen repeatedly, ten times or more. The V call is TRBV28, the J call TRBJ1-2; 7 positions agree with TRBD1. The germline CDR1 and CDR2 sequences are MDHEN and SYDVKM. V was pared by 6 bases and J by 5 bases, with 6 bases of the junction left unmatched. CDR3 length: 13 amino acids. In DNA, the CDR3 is TGTGCCAGCAGACTAGGGACAGAGTATGGCTACACCTTC. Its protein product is CASRLGTEYGYTF.

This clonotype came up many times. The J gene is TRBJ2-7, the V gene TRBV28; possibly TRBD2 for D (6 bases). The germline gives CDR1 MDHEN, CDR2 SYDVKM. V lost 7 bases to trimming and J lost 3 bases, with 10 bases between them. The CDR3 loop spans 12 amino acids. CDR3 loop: CASTAGNYEQYF. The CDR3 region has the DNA TGTGCCAGCACCGCGGGGAACTACGAGCAGTACTTC.

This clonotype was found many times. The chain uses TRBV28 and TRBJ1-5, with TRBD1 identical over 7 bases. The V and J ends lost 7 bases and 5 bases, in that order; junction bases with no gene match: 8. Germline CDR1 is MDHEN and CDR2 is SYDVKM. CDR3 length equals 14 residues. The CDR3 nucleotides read TGTGCCAGCACACTGGCAGGGGGACATCAGCCCCAGCATTTT. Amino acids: CASTLAGGHQPQHF.

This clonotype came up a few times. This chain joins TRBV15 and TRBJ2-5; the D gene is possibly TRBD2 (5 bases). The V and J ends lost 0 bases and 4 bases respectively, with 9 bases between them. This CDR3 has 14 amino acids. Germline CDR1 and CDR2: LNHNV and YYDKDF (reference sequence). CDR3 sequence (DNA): TGTGCCACCAGCAGAGAGTTAGGGAGAGAGACCCAGTACTTC. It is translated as CATSRELGRETQYF.

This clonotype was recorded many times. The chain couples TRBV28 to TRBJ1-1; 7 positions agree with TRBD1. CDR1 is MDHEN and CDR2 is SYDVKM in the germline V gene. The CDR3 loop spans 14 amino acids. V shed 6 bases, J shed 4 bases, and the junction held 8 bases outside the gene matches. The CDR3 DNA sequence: TGTGCCAGCAGCCCTAGGGGGCGGGGCACTGAAGCTTTCTTT. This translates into CASSPRGRGTEAFF.

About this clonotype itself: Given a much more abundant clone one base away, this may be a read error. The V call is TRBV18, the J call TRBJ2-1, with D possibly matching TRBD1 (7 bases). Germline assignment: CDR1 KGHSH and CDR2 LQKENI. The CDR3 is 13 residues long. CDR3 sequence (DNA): TGTGCCTGCTCACCGGGGGCCAGGGGGGAGCAGTTCTTC. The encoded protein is CACSPGARGEQFF.

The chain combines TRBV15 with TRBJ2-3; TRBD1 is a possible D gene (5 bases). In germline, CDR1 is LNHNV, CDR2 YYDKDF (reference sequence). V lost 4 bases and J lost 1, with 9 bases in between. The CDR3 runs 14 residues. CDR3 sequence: CATSKLGGTDTQYF. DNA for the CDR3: TGTGCCACCAGCAAATTAGGGGGCACAGATACGCAGTATTTT.

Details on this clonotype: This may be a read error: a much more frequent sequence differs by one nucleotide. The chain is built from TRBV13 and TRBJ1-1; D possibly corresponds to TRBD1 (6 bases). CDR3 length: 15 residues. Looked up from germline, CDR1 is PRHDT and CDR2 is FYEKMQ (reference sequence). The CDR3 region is CVSSAGLTGNTEAFF. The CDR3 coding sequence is TGTGTCAGCAGCGCAGGCCTGACAGGGAACACTGAAGCTTTCTTT.

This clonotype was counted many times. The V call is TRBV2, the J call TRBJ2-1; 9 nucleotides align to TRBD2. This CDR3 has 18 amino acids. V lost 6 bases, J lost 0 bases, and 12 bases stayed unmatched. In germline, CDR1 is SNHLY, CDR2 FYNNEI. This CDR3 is CASRTGLAGPSSYNEQFF. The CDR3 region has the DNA TGTGCCAGCAGGACGGGGCTAGCGGGGCCGAGCTCCTACAATGAGCAGTTCTTC. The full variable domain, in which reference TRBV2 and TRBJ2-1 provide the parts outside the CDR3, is EPEVTQTPSHQVTQMGQEVILRCVPISNHLYFYWYRQILGQKVEFLVSFYNNEISEKSEIFDDQFSVERPDGSNFTLKIRSTKLEDSAMYFCASRTGLAGPSSYNEQFFGPGTRLTVL.

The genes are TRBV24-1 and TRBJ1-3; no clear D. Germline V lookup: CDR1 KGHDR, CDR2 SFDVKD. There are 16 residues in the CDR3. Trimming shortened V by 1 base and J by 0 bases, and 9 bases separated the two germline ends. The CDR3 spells CATSDFVEDSGNTIYF. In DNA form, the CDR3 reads TGTGCCACCAGTGATTTCGTTGAGGACTCTGGAAACACCATATATTTT.

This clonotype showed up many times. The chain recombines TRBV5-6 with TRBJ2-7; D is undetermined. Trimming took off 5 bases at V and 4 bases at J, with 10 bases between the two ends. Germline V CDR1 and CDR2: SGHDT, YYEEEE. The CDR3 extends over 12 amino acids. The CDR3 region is CASSLAPYEQYF. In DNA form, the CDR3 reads TGTGCCAGCAGTTTAGCACCTTACGAGCAGTACTTC.